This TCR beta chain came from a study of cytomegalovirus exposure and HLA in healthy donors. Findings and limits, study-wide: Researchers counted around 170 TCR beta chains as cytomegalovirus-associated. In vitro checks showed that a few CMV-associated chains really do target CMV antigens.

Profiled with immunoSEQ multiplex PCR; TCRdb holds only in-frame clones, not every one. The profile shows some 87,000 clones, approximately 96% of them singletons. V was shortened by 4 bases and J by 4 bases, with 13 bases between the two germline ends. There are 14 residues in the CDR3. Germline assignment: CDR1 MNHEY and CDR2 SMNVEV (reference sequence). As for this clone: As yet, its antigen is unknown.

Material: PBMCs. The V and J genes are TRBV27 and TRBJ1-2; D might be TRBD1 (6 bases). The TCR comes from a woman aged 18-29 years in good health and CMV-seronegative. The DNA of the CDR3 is TGTGCCAGCAGTTATACAGGGACCGGCTATGGCTACACCTTC. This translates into CASSYTGTGYGYTF.